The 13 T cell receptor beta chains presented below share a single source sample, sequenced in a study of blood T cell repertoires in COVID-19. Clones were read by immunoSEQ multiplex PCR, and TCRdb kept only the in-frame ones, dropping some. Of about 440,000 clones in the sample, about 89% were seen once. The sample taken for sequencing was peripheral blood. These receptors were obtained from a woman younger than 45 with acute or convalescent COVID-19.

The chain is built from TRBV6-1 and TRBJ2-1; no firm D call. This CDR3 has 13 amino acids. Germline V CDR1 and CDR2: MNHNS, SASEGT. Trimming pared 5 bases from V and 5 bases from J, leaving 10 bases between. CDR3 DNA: TGTGCCAGCAGTCCTCAGATCCACAATGAGCAGTTCTTC. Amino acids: CASSPQIHNEQFF.

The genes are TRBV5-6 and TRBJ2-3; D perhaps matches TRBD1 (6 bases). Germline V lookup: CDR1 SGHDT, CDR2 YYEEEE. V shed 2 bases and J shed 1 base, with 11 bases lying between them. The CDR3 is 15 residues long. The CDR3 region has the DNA TGTGCCAGCAGCTTTGGGGGCTTTGGCACAGATACGCAGTATTTT. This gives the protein CASSFGGFGTDTQYF.

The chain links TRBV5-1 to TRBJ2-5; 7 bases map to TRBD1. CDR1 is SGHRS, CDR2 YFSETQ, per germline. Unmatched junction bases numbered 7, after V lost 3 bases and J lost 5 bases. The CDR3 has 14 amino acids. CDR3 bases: TGCGCCAGCAGCTCTACGACAGGGCGGGAGACCCAGTACTTC. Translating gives CASSSTTGRETQYF.

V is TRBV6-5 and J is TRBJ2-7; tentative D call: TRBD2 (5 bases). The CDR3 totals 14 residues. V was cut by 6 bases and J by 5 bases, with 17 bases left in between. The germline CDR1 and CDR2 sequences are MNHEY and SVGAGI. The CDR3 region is CASSPTAGIDEQYF. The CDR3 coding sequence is TGTGCCAGCAGCCCGACGGCGGGCATAGACGAGCAGTACTTC.

CDR3 in amino acids: CASRATTGKAYEQYF. In DNA, the CDR3 is TGTGCCAGTAGGGCAACGACCGGGAAAGCCTACGAGCAGTACTTC. The chain links TRBV19 to TRBJ2-7, with a weak D call TRBD2 (5 bases). CDR3 length: 15 amino acids. Trimming shortened V by 6 bases and J by 2 bases, and 17 bases separated the two germline ends. Germline CDR1 LNHDA, CDR2 SQIVND (reference sequence). Based on the CDR3 plus reference TRBV19 and TRBJ2-7, the full variable domain is DGGITQSPKYLFRKEGQNVTLSCEQNLNHDAMYWYRQDPGQGLRLIYYSQIVNDFQKGDIAEGYSVSREKKESFPLTVTSAQKNPTAFYLCASRATTGKAYEQYFGPGTRLTVT.

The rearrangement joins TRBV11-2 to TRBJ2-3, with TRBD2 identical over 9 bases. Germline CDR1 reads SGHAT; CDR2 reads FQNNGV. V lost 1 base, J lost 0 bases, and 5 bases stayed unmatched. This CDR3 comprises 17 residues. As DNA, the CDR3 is TGTGCCAGCAGCTTAGTGGCTAGCGGGGTCAGCACAGATACGCAGTATTTT. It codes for CASSLVASGVSTDTQYF.

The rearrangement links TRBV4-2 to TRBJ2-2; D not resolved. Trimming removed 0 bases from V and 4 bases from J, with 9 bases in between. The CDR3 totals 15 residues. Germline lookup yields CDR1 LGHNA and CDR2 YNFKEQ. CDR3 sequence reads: CASSQDGLFTGELFF. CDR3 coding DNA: TGTGCCAGCAGCCAAGATGGGCTTTTCACCGGGGAGCTGTTTTTT.

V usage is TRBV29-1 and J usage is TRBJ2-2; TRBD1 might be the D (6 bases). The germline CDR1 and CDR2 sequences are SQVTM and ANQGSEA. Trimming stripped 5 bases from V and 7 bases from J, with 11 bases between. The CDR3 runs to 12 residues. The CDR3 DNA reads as TGCAGCGTTCTCAGGGGTGGCGGGGAGCTGTTTTTT. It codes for CSVLRGGGELFF.

The CDR3: CASSPRLAGKSTDTQYF. CDR3 DNA sequence: TGTGCCAGCAGCCCCAGACTAGCGGGGAAAAGCACAGATACGCAGTATTTT. The chain links TRBV11-2 to TRBJ2-3; 11 bases fit TRBD2. Trimming at V came to 5 bases and at J to 0 bases, leaving 7 bases not matched to a gene. Per germline, CDR1 SGHAT and CDR2 FQNNGV. The CDR3 has 17 residues.

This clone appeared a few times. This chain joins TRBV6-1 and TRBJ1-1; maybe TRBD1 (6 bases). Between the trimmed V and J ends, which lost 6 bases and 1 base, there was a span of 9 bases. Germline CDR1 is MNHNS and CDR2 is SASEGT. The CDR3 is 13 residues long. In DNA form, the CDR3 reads TGTGCCAGCAGGTACAGGGCGAACACTGAAGCTTTCTTT. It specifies CASRYRANTEAFF.

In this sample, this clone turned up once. CDR3 region: CAILRQSYTGELFF. The CDR3, as DNA: TGTGCCATCCTTCGACAGAGCTACACCGGGGAGCTGTTTTTT. The V and J genes are TRBV10-3 and TRBJ2-2; maybe TRBD1 (5 bases). Germline lookup yields CDR1 ENHRY and CDR2 SYGVKD. This CDR3 has 14 amino acids. Trimming stripped 8 bases from V and 3 bases from J, with 13 bases between.

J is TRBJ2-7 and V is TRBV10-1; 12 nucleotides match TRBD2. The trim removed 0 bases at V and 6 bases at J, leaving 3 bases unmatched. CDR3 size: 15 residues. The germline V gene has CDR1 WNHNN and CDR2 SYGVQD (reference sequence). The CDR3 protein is CASSESTLAGGEQYF. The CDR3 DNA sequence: TGCGCCAGCAGTGAGTCTACACTAGCGGGGGGCGAGCAGTACTTC.

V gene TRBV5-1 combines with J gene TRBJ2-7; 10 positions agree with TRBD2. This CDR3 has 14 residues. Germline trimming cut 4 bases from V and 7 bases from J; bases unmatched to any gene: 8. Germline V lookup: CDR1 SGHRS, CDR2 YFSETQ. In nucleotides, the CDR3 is TGCGCCAGCAGCACCGGGGTAGCGGGGGGTGAGCAGTACTTC. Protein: CASSTGVAGGEQYF.